This T cell receptor (beta chain) comes out of a study of blood T cell repertoires in COVID-19. Study at large: Whether acute or convalescent, the COVID-19 samples came from the United States, Italy and Spain. Sources were T cells, B-cell-depleted T cells, or PBMCs; the material itself was cDNA or gDNA.

In the original processing: How many nucleated cells were present was estimated from reference gene primer amplification. Clones were read by immunoSEQ multiplex PCR, and TCRdb kept only the in-frame ones, dropping some. V, J and clone size were drawn from that table, and D and trimming were deduced from the DNA. The table has fewer than 250,000 clones, around 78% seen once; the top ten hold 2% to 3%. Germline CDR1 SGHRS, CDR2 YFSETQ. The V end lost 0 bases, the J end lost 5 bases, and 12 bases lay between the germline ends. This CDR3 region has 14 residues. The clonotype was recovered from a woman in her 70s with active or convalescent COVID-19. The sequencing sample was made of peripheral blood. This chain uses TRBV5-1 with TRBJ2-7, with D perhaps matching TRBD1 (8 bases). The CDR3 here is CASSLDRGGNEQYF. The CDR3 DNA follows: TGCGCCAGCAGCTTGGACAGGGGGGGTAACGAGCAGTACTTC.